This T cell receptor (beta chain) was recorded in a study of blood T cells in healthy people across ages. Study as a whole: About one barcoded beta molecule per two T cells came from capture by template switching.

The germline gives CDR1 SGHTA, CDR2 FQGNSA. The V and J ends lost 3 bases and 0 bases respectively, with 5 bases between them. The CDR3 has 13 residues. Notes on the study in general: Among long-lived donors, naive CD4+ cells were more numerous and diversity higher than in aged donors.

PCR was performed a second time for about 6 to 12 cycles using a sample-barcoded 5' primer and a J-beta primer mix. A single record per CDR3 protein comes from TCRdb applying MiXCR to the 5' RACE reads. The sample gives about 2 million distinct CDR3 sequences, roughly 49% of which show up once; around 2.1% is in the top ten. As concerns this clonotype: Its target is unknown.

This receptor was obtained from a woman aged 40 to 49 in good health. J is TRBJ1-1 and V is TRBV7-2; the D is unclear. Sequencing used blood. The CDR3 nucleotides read TGTGCCAGCAGCTTCAAGTTGAACACTGAAGCTTTCTTT. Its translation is CASSFKLNTEAFF.